The following is a T cell receptor beta chain sequence with its context. Its antigen is unidentified. The people who gave samples were healthy Caucasians from Russia, aged about 6 to 100. The second PCR ran 7 to 11 cycles with a sample-barcoded 5' primer and J-beta primers. TCRdb re-called the 5' RACE reads with MiXCR, one entry per CDR3 protein. The sample contains 850,000 to 1,300,000 distinct CDR3 sequences, more than 40% of which appear only once. This sample was included in a study of blood T cells in healthy people across ages. Notes on the study in general: Any changes in expanded clonotypes were possibly confounded, as donor CMV status remained unknown.

Germline V lookup: CDR1 SQVTM, CDR2 ANQGSEA. The CDR3 has 14 residues. V shed 6 bases and J shed 2 bases, with 13 bases lying between them. Sequencing used blood. The V gene is TRBV29-1, the J gene TRBJ2-2; weak D call: TRBD1 (6 bases). The source of this sequence is a woman aged 60-75 years in good health. CDR3 residues: CSVQGILNTGELFF. CDR3 bases: TGCAGCGTACAGGGAATCCTCAACACCGGGGAGCTGTTTTTT.